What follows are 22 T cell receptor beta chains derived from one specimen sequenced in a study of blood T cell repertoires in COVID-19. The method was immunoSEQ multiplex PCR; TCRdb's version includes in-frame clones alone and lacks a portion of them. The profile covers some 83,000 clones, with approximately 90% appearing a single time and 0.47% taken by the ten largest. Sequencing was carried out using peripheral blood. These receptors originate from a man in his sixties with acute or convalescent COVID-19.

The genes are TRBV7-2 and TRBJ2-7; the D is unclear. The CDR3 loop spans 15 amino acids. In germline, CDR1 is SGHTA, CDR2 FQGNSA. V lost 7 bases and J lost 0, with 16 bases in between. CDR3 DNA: TGTGCCAGCAACGAAAACAGTGTGAACTCCTACGAGCAGTACTTC. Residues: CASNENSVNSYEQYF.

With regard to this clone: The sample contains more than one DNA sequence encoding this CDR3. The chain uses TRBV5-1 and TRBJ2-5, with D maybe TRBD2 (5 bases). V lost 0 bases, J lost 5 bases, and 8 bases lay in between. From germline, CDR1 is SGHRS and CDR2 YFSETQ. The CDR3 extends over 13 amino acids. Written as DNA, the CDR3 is TGCGCCAGCAGCTTGGGAGGCGGGGAGACCCAGTACTTC. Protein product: CASSLGGGETQYF.

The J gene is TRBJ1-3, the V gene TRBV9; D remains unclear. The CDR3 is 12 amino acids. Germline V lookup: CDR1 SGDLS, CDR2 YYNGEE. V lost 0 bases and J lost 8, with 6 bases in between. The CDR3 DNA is TGTGCCAGCAGCGTAGGCGCGGACACCATATATTTT. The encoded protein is CASSVGADTIYF.

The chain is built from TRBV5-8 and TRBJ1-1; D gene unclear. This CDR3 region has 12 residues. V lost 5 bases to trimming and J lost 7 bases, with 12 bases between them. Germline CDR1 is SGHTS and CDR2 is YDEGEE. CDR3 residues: CASSPPQYEAFF. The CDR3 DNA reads TGTGCCAGCAGTCCTCCCCAGTATGAAGCTTTCTTT.

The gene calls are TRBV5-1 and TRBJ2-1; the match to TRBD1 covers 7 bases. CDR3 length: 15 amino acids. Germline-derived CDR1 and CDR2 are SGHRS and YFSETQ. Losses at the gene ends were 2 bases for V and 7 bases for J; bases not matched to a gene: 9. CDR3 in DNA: TGCGCCAGCAGCTTCGGAACAGGGGATTTAAATGAGCAGTTCTTC. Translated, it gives CASSFGTGDLNEQFF. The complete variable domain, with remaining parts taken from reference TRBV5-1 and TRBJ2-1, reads KAGVTQTPRYLIKTRGQQVTLSCSPISGHRSVSWYQQTPGQGLQFLFEYFSETQRNKGNFPGRFSGRQFSNSRSEMNVSTLELGDSALYLCASSFGTGDLNEQFFGPGTRLTVL.

CDR3 protein: CASSPGSQGAYEQYF. The CDR3 coding sequence is TGTGCCAGCAGTCCCGGGAGTCAGGGGGCCTACGAGCAGTACTTC. The chain links TRBV27 to TRBJ2-7; TRBD1 might be the D (7 bases). V was cut by 5 bases and J by 2 bases, with 16 bases left in between. CDR1 and CDR2 from the germline V gene are MNHEY and SMNVEV (reference sequence). The CDR3 is made up of 15 amino acids.

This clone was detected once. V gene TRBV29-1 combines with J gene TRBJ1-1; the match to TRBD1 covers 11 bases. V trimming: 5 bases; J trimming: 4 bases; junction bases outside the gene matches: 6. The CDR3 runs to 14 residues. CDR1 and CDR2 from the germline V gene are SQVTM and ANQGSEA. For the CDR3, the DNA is TGCAGCGTTTCGGACAGGGGGCGGGGCACTGAAGCTTTCTTT. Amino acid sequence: CSVSDRGRGTEAFF.

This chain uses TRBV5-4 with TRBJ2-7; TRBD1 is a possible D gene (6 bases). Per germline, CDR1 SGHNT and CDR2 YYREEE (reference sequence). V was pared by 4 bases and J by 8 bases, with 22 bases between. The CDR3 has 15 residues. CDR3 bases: TGTGCCAGCAGCGCACAGGCTGGGACACAAACGAAGCAGTACTTC. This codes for CASSAQAGTQTKQYF.

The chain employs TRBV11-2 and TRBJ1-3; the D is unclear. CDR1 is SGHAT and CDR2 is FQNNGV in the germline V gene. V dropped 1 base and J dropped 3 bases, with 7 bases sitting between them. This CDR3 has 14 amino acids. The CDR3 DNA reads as TGTGCCAGCAGCTTAGGGGGAGGTGGAAACACCATATATTTT. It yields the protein CASSLGGGGNTIYF.

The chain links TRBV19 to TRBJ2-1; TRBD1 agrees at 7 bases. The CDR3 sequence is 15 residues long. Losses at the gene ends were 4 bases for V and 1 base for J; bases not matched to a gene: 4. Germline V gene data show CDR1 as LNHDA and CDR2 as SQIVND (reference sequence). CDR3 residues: CASSKNRGSYNEQFF. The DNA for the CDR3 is TGTGCCAGTAGTAAAAACAGGGGTTCCTACAATGAGCAGTTCTTC.

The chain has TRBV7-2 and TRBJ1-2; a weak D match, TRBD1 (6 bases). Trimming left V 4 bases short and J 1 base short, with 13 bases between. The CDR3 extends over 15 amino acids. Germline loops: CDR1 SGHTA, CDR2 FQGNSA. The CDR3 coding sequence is TGTGCCAGCAGCTCCCGACAGGAACTTAACTATGGCTACACCTTC. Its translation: CASSSRQELNYGYTF. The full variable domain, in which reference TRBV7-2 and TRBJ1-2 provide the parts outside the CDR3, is GAGVSQSPSNKVTEKGKDVELRCDPISGHTALYWYRQSLGQGLEFLIYFQGNSAPDKSGLPSDRFSAERTGGSVSTLTIQRTQQEDSAVYLCASSSRQELNYGYTFGSGTRLTVV.

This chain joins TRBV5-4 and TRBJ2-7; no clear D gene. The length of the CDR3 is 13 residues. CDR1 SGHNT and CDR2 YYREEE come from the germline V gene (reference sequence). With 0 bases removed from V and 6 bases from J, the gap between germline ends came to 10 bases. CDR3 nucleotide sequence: TGTGCCAGCAGCTTGGTCAGGTCTGGCGAGCAGTACTTC. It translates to CASSLVRSGEQYF.

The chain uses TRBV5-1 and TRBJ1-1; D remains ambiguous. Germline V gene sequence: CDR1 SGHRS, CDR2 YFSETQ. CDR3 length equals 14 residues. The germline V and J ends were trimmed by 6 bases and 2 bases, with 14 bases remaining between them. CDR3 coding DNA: TGCGCCAGCAAATATTCGGCGGGTAACACTGAAGCTTTCTTT. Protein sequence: CASKYSAGNTEAFF. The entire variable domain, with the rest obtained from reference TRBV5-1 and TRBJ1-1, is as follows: KAGVTQTPRYLIKTRGQQVTLSCSPISGHRSVSWYQQTPGQGLQFLFEYFSETQRNKGNFPGRFSGRQFSNSRSEMNVSTLELGDSALYLCASKYSAGNTEAFFGQGTRLTVV.

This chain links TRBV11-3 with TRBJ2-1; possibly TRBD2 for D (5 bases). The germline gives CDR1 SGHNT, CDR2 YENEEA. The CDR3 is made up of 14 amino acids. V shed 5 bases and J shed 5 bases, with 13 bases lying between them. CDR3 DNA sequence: TGTGCCAGCAGCCTAGCCCCTACTAACAATGAGCAGTTCTTC. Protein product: CASSLAPTNNEQFF.

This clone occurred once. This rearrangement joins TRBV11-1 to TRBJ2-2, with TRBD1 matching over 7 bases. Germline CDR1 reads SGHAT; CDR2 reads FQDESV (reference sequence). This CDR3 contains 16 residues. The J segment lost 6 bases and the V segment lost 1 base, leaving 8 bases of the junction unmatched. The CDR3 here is CASSLDPGTASGELFF. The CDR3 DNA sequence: TGTGCCAGCAGCTTAGACCCCGGGACAGCCTCCGGGGAGCTGTTTTTT.

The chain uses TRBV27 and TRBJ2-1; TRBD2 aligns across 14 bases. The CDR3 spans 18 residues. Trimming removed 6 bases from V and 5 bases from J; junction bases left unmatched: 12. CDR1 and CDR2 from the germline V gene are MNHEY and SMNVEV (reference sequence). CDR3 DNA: TGTGCCAGCAGGAGACTAGCGGGGGGGAGTAAACCAAACAATGAGCAGTTCTTC. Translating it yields CASRRLAGGSKPNNEQFF.

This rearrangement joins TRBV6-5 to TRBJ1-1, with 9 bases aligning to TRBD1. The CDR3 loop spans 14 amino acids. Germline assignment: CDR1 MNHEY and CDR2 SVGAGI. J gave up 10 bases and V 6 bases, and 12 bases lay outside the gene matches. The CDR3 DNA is TGTGCCAGCAGACCCCGGGACAGGGCTCGTTCAGCTTTCTTT. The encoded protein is CASRPRDRARSAFF.

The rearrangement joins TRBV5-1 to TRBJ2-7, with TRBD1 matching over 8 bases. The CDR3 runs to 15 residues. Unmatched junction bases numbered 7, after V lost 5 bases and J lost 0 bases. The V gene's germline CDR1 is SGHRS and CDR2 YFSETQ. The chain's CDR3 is CASSLNRGFSYEQYF. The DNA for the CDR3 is TGCGCCAGCAGTCTCAACAGGGGGTTCTCCTACGAGCAGTACTTC.

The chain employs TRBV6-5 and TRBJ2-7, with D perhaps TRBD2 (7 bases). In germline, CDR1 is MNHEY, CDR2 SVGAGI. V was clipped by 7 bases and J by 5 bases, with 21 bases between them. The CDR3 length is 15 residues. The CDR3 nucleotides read TGTGCCAGCAAGCAAGGGGGGGGCCTGGAAAACGAGCAGTACTTC. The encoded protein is CASKQGGGLENEQYF.

The CDR3 loop is CASSATDRPYTEAFF. CDR3 DNA: TGCGCCAGCAGCGCGACAGACAGGCCGTACACTGAAGCTTTCTTT. J is TRBJ1-1 and V is TRBV5-1, with D perhaps TRBD1 (6 bases). CDR1 and CDR2 (germline): SGHRS, YFSETQ. The CDR3 has 15 amino acids. V was clipped by 4 bases and J by 3 bases, with 16 bases between them. Variable domain in full (rest from reference TRBV5-1 and TRBJ1-1): KAGVTQTPRYLIKTRGQQVTLSCSPISGHRSVSWYQQTPGQGLQFLFEYFSETQRNKGNFPGRFSGRQFSNSRSEMNVSTLELGDSALYLCASSATDRPYTEAFFGQGTRLTVV.

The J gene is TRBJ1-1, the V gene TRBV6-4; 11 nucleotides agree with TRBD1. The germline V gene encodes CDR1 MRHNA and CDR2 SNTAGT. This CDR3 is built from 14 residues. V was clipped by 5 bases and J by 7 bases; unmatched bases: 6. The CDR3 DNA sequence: TGTGCCAGCAGTCAGGACAGGGGGCTGGGTGAAGCTTTCTTT. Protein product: CASSQDRGLGEAFF.

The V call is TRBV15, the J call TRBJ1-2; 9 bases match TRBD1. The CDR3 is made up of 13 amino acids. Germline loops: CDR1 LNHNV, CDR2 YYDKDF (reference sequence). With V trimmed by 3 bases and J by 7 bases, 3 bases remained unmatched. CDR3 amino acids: CATSSGQGPGYTF. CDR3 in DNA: TGTGCCACCAGCAGTGGACAGGGGCCTGGCTACACCTTC.